Detailed here is one T cell receptor beta chain. The record originates from a study of blood T cell repertoires in COVID-19. V was shortened by 3 bases and J by 6 bases, with 18 bases between the two germline ends. CDR1 and CDR2 from the germline V gene are KGHSH and LQKENI. The CDR3 loop spans 16 amino acids. Clones were read by immunoSEQ multiplex PCR, and TCRdb kept only the in-frame ones, dropping some. The sample lists 60,000 to 75,000 clones, around four fifths occurring once. This chain connects TRBV18 to TRBJ2-1, with a weak D call TRBD1 (6 bases). The specimen sequenced was peripheral blood. The clonotype comes from a human donor in a cohort sampled during active COVID-19. In DNA, the CDR3 is TGTGCCAGCTCACCGAAACAGGGATCGGGTAGCAATGAGCAGTTCTTC. It translates to CASSPKQGSGSNEQFF.